The next 19 T cell receptor beta chains were all read from a single sample in a study of Graves' ophthalmopathy and Graves' hyperthyroidism. The study amplified TCR beta CDR3 regions using RNA transcripts. RT-PCR with HTBI primers came first, then second-round multiplex PCR. From the multiplex PCR reads, TCRdb called clonotypes with MiXCR, one entry per CDR3 protein. The sample holds a few hundred thousand distinct CDR3 sequences, about a sixth seen once. The sequenced sample consisted of peripheral blood. These receptors all come from an adult man with Graves' ophthalmopathy.

CDR3 amino acids: CASSRDRVGAQHF. The DNA of the CDR3 is TGTGCCAGCAGCCGGGACAGGGTTGGTGCCCAGCATTTT. The V and J genes are TRBV7-2 and TRBJ1-5, with TRBD1 matching over 9 bases. J lost 11 bases, V lost 5 bases, and 7 bases had no gene match. The CDR3 covers 13 residues. Germline CDR1 and CDR2: SGHTA and FQGNSA.

This clonotype was recorded at least ten times. The gene calls are TRBV18 and TRBJ2-7, with 7 bases aligning to TRBD1. The CDR3 sequence is 15 residues long. V was clipped by 2 bases and J by 1 base; unmatched bases: 5. CDR1 is KGHSH, CDR2 LQKENI, per germline. The CDR3 protein is CASSPRQGGSYEQYF. Here the CDR3 DNA reads TGTGCCAGCTCACCAAGACAGGGTGGATCCTACGAGCAGTACTTC.

In this sample, this clonotype turned up many times. The genes are TRBV11-2 and TRBJ2-5; weak D call: TRBD2 (6 bases). In germline, CDR1 is SGHAT, CDR2 FQNNGV. V shed 0 bases and J shed 5 bases, with 13 bases lying between them. The CDR3 has 15 amino acids. The chain's CDR3 is CASSLDGGIGETQYF. In DNA form, the CDR3 reads TGTGCCAGCAGCTTAGATGGGGGGATTGGGGAGACCCAGTACTTC. Together with reference TRBV11-2 and TRBJ2-5, the CDR3 gives the full variable domain: EAGVAQSPRYKIIEKRQSVAFWCNPISGHATLYWYQQILGQGPKLLIQFQNNGVVDDSQLPKDRFSAERLKGVDSTLKIQPAKLEDSAVYLCASSLDGGIGETQYFGPGTRLLVL.

At least ten counts were recorded for this clonotype. Possible read error: a much larger clone is one base away. The chain uses TRBV6-1 and TRBJ2-2, with D possibly being TRBD2 (6 bases). Germline V gene data show CDR1 as MNHNS and CDR2 as SASEGT. The CDR3 extends over 16 amino acids. The CDR3 DNA is TGTGCCAGCAGTGCCCCCGGGACGGCGAACACCGGGGGGCTGTTTTTT. As protein: CASSAPGTANTGGLFF.

This clonotype was detected ten times or more. This chain connects TRBV20-1 to TRBJ2-2, with a weak D call TRBD1 (6 bases). The CDR3 runs 16 residues. The V end lost 0 bases, the J end lost 5 bases, and 16 bases lay between the germline ends. Per the germline V gene, CDR1 is DFQATT and CDR2 is SNEGSKA (reference sequence). The CDR3 is CSARDLGRGVTGELFF. The CDR3 DNA reads as TGCAGTGCTAGAGATCTTGGCAGGGGCGTGACCGGGGAGCTGTTTTTT.

This clonotype occurred many times. CDR3 in amino acids: CASTPGLDETQYF. The CDR3 coding sequence is TGTGCCAGCACCCCAGGGCTGGATGAGACCCAGTACTTC. V usage is TRBV6-2 or TRBV6-3 and J usage is TRBJ2-5, with D possibly TRBD1 on 5 matching bases. V was trimmed by 7 bases and J by 5 bases, leaving 14 bases between them. The germline gives CDR1 MNHEY, CDR2 SVGEGT. The CDR3 is made up of 13 amino acids.

This clonotype was detected ten times or more. The rearrangement uses TRBV7-2 and TRBJ1-5, with 8 bases matching TRBD1. Germline V lookup: CDR1 SGHTA, CDR2 FQGNSA. J lost 6 bases, V lost 5 bases, and 6 bases had no gene match. CDR3 length: 14 residues. The CDR3 sequence: CASSAGGVGQPQHF. In nucleotides, the CDR3 is TGTGCCAGCAGCGCAGGGGGCGTCGGTCAGCCCCAGCATTTT.

This clonotype showed up many times. This chain connects TRBV20-1 to TRBJ1-5; possible D gene TRBD1, 5 bases. The V gene lost 5 bases and the J gene lost 3 bases, with 17 bases spanning the gap. The CDR3 is 15 residues long. The V gene's germline CDR1 is DFQATT and CDR2 SNEGSKA (reference sequence). The CDR3 nucleotides are TGCAGTGCTGAGGAAGGTCAGGACATCAATCAGCCCCAGCATTTT. Its protein is CSAEEGQDINQPQHF.

This clonotype has at least ten counts. The J gene is TRBJ2-3, the V gene TRBV20-1; 7 positions agree with TRBD2. CDR1 DFQATT and CDR2 SNEGSKA come from the germline V gene (reference sequence). The V and J ends lost 6 bases and 6 bases, in that order; junction bases with no gene match: 9. The CDR3 spans 13 residues. The CDR3 DNA follows: TGCAGTGCCAACCCGGGGGGTCCGGATACGCAGTATTTT. This codes for CSANPGGPDTQYF.

This clonotype was seen only once. The chain combines TRBV20-1 with TRBJ1-2; D is uncertain. This CDR3 comprises 16 residues. Germline values: CDR1 DFQATT, CDR2 SNEGSKA (reference sequence). The V and J ends lost 0 bases and 4 bases respectively, with 18 bases between them. The CDR3 loop is CSARESGGRGAYGYTF. The CDR3 nucleotides read TGCAGTGCTAGAGAGTCGGGAGGGCGTGGCGCCTATGGCTACACCTTC.

The table lists this clonotype with many counts. This rearrangement joins TRBV6-1 to TRBJ1-3, with no clear D. CDR1 and CDR2 from the germline V gene are MNHNS and SASEGT. V shed 1 base and J shed 4 bases, with 8 bases lying between them. There are 14 residues in the CDR3. The CDR3, as DNA: TGTGCCAGCAGTGAAGTAACACCAGGAAACACCATATATTTT. This encodes CASSEVTPGNTIYF.

This clonotype has at least ten counts. CDR3 sequence: CASSLTGRGETQYF. The CDR3 DNA reads TGTGCCAGCAGCTTAACAGGACGGGGGGAGACCCAGTACTTC. The chain has TRBV11-2 and TRBJ2-5; possible D gene TRBD2, 6 bases. V lost 2 bases and J lost 5, with 12 bases in between. Germline V gene data show CDR1 as SGHAT and CDR2 as FQNNGV. The CDR3 extends over 14 amino acids.

In the case of this clonotype: A much bigger clone sits one base away, suggesting this may be a read error. The rearrangement joins TRBV28 to TRBJ2-7; maybe TRBD2 (6 bases). V lost 5 bases and J 4 bases, leaving 15 bases between the germline ends. CDR3 length: 14 amino acids. From germline, CDR1 is MDHEN and CDR2 SYDVKM. CDR3 amino acids: CASSLGGSAYEQYF. The CDR3 region has the DNA TGTGCCAGCAGTCTCGGGGGTTCAGCGTACGAGCAGTACTTC.

The chain combines TRBV2 with TRBJ2-5, with D uncertain. V shed 2 bases and J shed 9 bases, with 19 bases lying between them. This CDR3 region has 15 residues. From germline, CDR1 is SNHLY and CDR2 FYNNEI. The CDR3 DNA reads as TGTGCCAGCAGTGAATGTCGGCCGGAGCAAGCAGCCCAGTACTTC. The encoded protein is CASSECRPEQAAQYF.

Ten or more counts support this clonotype. This rearrangement joins TRBV2 to TRBJ1-1; D possibly corresponds to TRBD1 (5 bases). CDR1 and CDR2 from the germline V gene are SNHLY and FYNNEI. The CDR3 extends over 12 amino acids. Trimming shortened V by 3 bases and J by 6 bases, and 8 bases separated the two germline ends. The CDR3 DNA reads TGTGCCAGCAGTGAGGGGGGGGCTGAAGCTTTCTTT. Translation: CASSEGGAEAFF. Drawing the rest from reference TRBV2 and TRBJ1-1, the complete variable domain is EPEVTQTPSHQVTQMGQEVILRCVPISNHLYFYWYRQILGQKVEFLVSFYNNEISEKSEIFDDQFSVERPDGSNFTLKIRSTKLEDSAMYFCASSEGGAEAFFGQGTRLTVV.

The chain has TRBV11-2 and TRBJ1-2; D may be TRBD1 (6 bases). V was clipped by 4 bases and J by 2 bases, with 20 bases between them. The germline gives CDR1 SGHAT, CDR2 FQNNGV. This CDR3 is built from 17 residues. CDR3 loop: CASSSYREVSSNYGYTF. The CDR3, as DNA: TGTGCCAGCAGCTCCTACAGGGAGGTGTCCTCAAACTATGGCTACACCTTC.

In the case of this clonotype: With a much larger clone just one base away, this may be a read error. This chain uses TRBV6-1 with TRBJ1-1; TRBD1 might be the D (6 bases). Germline assignment: CDR1 MNHNS and CDR2 SASEGT. V gave up 8 bases and J gave up 5 bases, with 18 bases separating them. CDR3 length: 14 residues. The CDR3 region has the DNA TGTGCCAGCGTAAGACTGGGGGCGAGAACTGAAGCTTTCTTT. It codes for CASVRLGARTEAFF.

This clonotype was counted ten times or more. The chain combines TRBV18 with TRBJ1-5; 9 bases agree with TRBD1. This CDR3 has 15 residues. Germline CDR1 reads KGHSH; CDR2 reads LQKENI. The V segment lost 5 bases and the J segment 7 bases; nucleotides outside the gene matches: 9. The CDR3 loop is CASSGDRASAQPQHF. The CDR3 DNA reads TGTGCCAGCTCAGGGGACAGGGCATCCGCCCAGCCCCAGCATTTT.

This clonotype appeared many times. The V gene is TRBV7-2, the J gene TRBJ2-5, with TRBD2 matching 8 bases. The germline gives CDR1 SGHTA, CDR2 FQGNSA. V shed 6 bases, J shed 1 base, and the junction held 4 bases outside the gene matches. The CDR3 has 14 residues. The CDR3 here is CASSLAGIQETQYF. The CDR3 DNA reads as TGTGCCAGCAGTCTAGCGGGTATCCAAGAGACCCAGTACTTC.